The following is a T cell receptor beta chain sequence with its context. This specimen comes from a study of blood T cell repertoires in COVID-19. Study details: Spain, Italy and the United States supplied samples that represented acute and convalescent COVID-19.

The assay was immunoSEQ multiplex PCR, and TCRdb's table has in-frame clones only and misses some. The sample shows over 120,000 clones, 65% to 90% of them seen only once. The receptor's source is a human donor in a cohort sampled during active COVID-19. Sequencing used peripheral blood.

The CDR3 DNA is TGTGCCAGCAGTGGACAGGGGGCTTTCCGTAATGAAAAACTGTTTTTT. It translates to CASSGQGAFRNEKLFF. The chain joins TRBV6-1 to TRBJ1-4; 10 bases are shared with TRBD1. Germline V gives CDR1 MNHNS, CDR2 SASEGT. J gave up 4 bases and V 4 bases, and 6 bases lay outside the gene matches. This CDR3 has 16 residues.